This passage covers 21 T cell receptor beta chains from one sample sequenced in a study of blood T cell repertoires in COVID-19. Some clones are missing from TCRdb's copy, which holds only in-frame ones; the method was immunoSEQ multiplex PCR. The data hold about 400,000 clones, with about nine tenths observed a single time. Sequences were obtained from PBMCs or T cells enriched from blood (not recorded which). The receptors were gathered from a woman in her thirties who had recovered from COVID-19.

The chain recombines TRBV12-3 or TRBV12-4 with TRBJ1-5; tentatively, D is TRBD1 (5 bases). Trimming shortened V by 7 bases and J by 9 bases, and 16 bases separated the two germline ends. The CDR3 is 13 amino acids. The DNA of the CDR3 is TGTGCCAGCACCCAGGGTTTTGTTCGGCCCCAGCATTTT. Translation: CASTQGFVRPQHF.

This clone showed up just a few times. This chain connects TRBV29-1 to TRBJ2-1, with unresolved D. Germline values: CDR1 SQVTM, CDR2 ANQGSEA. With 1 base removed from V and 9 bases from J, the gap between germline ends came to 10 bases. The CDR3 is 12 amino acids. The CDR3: CSVEARDFEQFF. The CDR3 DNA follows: TGCAGCGTTGAAGCTAGAGACTTTGAGCAGTTCTTC.

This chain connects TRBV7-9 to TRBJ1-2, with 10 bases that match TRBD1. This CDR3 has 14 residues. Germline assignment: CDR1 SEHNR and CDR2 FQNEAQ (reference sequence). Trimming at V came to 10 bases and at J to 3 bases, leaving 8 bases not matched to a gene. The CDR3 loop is CATRQGASDYGYTF. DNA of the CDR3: TGTGCCACCAGACAGGGGGCTTCGGACTATGGCTACACCTTC.

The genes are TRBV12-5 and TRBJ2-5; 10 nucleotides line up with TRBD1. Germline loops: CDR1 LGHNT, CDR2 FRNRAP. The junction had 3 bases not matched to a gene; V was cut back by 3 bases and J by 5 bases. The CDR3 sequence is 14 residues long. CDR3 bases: TGTGCTAGTGGTTTTGGGACAGGGGTTGAGACCCAGTACTTC. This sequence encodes CASGFGTGVETQYF.

The CDR3 coding sequence is TGTGCCAGCAGCCACCGAGCAGACAGGGAAGAGGGGGAAGAGACCCAGTACTTC. Encoded protein: CASSHRADREEGEETQYF. The J gene is TRBJ2-5, the V gene TRBV3-1 (or the pseudogene TRBV3-2); 7 bases fit TRBD1. Germline CDR1 LGHDT, CDR2 YNNKEL (reference sequence). The V gene end was trimmed by 3 bases and the J gene end by 3 bases; junction bases not matched to a gene: 16. The CDR3 contains 18 residues.

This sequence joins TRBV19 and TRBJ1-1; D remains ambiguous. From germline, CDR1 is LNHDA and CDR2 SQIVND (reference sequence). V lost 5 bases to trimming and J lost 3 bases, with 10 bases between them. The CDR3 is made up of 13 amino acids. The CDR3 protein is CASSVRLYTEAFF. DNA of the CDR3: TGTGCCAGTAGTGTGCGACTCTACACTGAAGCTTTCTTT.

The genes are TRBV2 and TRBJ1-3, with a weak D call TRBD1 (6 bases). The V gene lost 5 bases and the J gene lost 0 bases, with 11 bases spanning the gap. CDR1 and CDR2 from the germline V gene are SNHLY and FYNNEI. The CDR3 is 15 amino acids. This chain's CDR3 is CASSRDINSGNTIYF. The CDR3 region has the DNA TGTGCCAGCAGTCGGGACATTAACTCTGGAAACACCATATATTTT.

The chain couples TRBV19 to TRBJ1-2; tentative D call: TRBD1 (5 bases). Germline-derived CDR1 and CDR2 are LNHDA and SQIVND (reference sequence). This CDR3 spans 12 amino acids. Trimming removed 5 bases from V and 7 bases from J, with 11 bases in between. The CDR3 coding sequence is TGTGCCAGTAGTCGGGGGGATCGTGGCTACACCTTC. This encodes CASSRGDRGYTF.

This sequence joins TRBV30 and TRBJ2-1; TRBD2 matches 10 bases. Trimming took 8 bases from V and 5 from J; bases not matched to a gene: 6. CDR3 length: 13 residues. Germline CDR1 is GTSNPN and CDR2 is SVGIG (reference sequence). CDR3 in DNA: TGTGCCAGCCGGACTAGCGGACACAATGAGCAGTTCTTC. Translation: CASRTSGHNEQFF. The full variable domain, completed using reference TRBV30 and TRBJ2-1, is SQTIHQWPATLVQPVGSPLSLECTVEGTSNPNLYWYRQAAGRGLQLLFYSVGIGQISSEVPQNLSASRPQDRQFILSSKKLLLSDSGFYLCASRTSGHNEQFFGPGTRLTVL.

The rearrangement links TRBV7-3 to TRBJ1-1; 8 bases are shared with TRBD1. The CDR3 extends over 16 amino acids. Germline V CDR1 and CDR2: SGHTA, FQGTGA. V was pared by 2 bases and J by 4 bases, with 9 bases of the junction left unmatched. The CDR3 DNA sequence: TGTGCCAGCAGCTTATTCTCGGACAGGGAAGGCACTGAAGCTTTCTTT. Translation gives CASSLFSDREGTEAFF.

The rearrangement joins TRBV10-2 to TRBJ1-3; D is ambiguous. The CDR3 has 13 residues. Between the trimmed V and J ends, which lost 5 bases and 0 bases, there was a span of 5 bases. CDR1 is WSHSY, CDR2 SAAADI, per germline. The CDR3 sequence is CASSSSSGNTIYF. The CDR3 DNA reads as TGCGCCAGCAGTTCTTCCTCTGGAAACACCATATATTTT.

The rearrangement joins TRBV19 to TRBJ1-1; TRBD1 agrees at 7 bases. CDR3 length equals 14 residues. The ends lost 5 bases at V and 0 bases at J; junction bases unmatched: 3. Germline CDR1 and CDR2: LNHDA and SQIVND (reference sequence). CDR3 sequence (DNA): TGTGCCAGTAGTGCAGGGGGACTGAACACTGAAGCTTTCTTT. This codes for CASSAGGLNTEAFF.

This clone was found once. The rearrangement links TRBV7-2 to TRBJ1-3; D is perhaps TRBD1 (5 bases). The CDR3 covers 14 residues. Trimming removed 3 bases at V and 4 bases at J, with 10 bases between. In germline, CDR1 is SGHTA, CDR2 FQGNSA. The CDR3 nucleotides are TGTGCCAGCAGCTTGGGGCGTGCGGGAAACACCATATATTTT. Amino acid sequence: CASSLGRAGNTIYF.

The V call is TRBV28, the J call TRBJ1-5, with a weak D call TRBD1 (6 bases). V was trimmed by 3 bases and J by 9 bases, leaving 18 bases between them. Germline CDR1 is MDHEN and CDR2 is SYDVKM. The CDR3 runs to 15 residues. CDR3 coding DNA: TGTGCCAGCAGTTTGAAGACAGGAACCGATCCGCCCCAGCATTTT. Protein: CASSLKTGTDPPQHF.

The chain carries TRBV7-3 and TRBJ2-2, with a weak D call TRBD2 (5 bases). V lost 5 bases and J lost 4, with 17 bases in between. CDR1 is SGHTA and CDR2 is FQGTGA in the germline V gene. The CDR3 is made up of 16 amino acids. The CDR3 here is CASSRRVGVSTGELFF. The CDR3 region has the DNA TGTGCCAGCAGCCGCCGGGTGGGAGTTAGCACCGGGGAGCTGTTTTTT. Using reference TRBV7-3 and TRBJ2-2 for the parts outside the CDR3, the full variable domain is GAGVSQTPSNKVTEKGKYVELRCDPISGHTALYWYRQSLGQGPEFLIYFQGTGAADDSGLPNDRFFAVRPEGSVSTLKIQRTERGDSAVYLCASSRRVGVSTGELFFGEGSRLTVL.

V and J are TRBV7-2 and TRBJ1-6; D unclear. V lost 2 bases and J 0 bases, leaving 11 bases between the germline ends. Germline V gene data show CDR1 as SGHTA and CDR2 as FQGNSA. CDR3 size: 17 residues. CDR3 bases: TGTGCCAGCAGCTTAAAATCCGGGAGCTCCTATAATTCACCCCTCCACTTT. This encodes CASSLKSGSSYNSPLHF.

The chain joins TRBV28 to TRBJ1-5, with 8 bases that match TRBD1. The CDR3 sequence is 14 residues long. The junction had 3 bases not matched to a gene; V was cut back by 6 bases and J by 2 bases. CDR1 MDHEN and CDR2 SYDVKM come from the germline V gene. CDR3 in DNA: TGTGCCAGCAGAAAGGACAGGGGCAATCAGCCCCAGCATTTT. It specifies CASRKDRGNQPQHF.

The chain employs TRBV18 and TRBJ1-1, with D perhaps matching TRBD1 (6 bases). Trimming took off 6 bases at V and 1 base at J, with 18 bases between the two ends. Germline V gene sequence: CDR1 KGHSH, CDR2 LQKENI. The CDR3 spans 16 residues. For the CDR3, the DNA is TGTGCCAGCTCTTCACGGGTGGGGGCTAAGAACACTGAAGCTTTCTTT. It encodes CASSSRVGAKNTEAFF.

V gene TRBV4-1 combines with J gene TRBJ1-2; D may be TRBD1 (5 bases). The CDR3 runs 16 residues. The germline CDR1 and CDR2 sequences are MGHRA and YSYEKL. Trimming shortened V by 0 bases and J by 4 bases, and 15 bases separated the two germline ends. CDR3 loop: CASSQDLGRAIYGYTF. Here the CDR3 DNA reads TGCGCCAGCAGCCAAGATCTGGGCAGGGCTATCTATGGCTACACCTTC.

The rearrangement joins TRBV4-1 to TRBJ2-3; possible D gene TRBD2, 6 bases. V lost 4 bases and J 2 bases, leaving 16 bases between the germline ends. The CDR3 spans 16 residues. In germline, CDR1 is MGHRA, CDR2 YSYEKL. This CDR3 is CASSPSAGFNTDTQYF. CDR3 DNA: TGCGCCAGCAGCCCCTCGGCGGGATTTAACACAGATACGCAGTATTTT.

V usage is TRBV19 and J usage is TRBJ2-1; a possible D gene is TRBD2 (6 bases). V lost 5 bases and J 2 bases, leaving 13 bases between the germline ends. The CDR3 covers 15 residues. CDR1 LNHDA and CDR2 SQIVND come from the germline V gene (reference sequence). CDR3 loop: CASSEGRNPYNEQFF. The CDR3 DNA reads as TGTGCCAGTAGTGAGGGGAGGAACCCCTACAATGAGCAGTTCTTC.